The 18 T cell receptor beta chains in this list originate from one sample, sequenced in a study of shared clonotypes between healthy human individuals. Selected positively for CCR7 and CD45RO-negative, naive CD8 cells excluded terminally differentiated effector memory CD45RA+ cells. Using immunoSEQ multiplex PCR, the repertoire was profiled, and TCRdb retains in-frame clones only, with some absent. The sample records around 2,000,000 clones, approximately 94% being singletons. Sample: naive CD8+ T cells sorted from blood. Source of these receptors: a man in his late teens or twenties in good health.

The rearrangement joins TRBV11-2 to TRBJ2-1; TRBD2 agrees at 7 bases. This CDR3 comprises 13 residues. The V segment lost 1 base and the J segment 9 bases; nucleotides outside the gene matches: 3. The germline gives CDR1 SGHAT, CDR2 FQNNGV. The CDR3 loop reads CASSLGGGSEQFF. The CDR3 coding sequence is TGTGCCAGCAGCTTAGGAGGCGGGAGTGAGCAGTTCTTC. Filled out from reference TRBV11-2 and TRBJ2-1, the complete variable domain reads EAGVAQSPRYKIIEKRQSVAFWCNPISGHATLYWYQQILGQGPKLLIQFQNNGVVDDSQLPKDRFSAERLKGVDSTLKIQPAKLEDSAVYLCASSLGGGSEQFFGPGTRLTVL.

The CDR3: CASSYWGGGNTEAFF. The CDR3 DNA sequence: TGTGCCAGCAGTTACTGGGGTGGGGGGAACACTGAAGCTTTCTTT. The rearrangement uses TRBV6-6 and TRBJ1-1, with a weak D call TRBD1 (5 bases). The CDR3 is 15 residues long. The germline V gene encodes CDR1 MNHNY and CDR2 SVGAGI (reference sequence). V was shortened by 1 base and J by 1 base, with 10 bases between the two germline ends.

The chain is built from TRBV5-3 and TRBJ2-1; 8 nucleotides align to TRBD2. TRBV5-3 is sorted into the ORF group, with uncertain function. With 2 bases clipped from V and 2 bases from J, the junction kept 9 bases outside the gene matches. The length of the CDR3 is 17 residues. The CDR3, as DNA: TGTGCCAGAAGCTTACCGTTCGGAGCGGGGGCCTACAATGAGCAGTTCTTC. Residues: CARSLPFGAGAYNEQFF.

The chain joins TRBV28 to TRBJ2-3; 9 nucleotides line up with TRBD1. Germline lookup yields CDR1 MDHEN and CDR2 SYDVKM. V dropped 1 base and J dropped 2; count of bases not matched to a gene: 7. The CDR3 is 17 residues long. The CDR3, as DNA: TGTGCCAGCAGTTTATTCGGGGACAGGGAATCCACAGATACGCAGTATTTT. Translation gives CASSLFGDRESTDTQYF. Using reference TRBV28 and TRBJ2-3 for the parts outside the CDR3, the full variable domain is DVKVTQSSRYLVKRTGEKVFLECVQDMDHENMFWYRQDPGLGLRLIYFSYDVKMKEKGDIPEGYSVSREKKERFSLILESASTNQTSMYLCASSLFGDRESTDTQYFGPGTRLTVL.

The chain couples TRBV7-9 to TRBJ2-7; 8 bases agree with TRBD2. Germline V lookup: CDR1 SEHNR, CDR2 FQNEAQ (reference sequence). Trimming took 1 base from V and 3 from J; bases not matched to a gene: 5. The CDR3 length is 15 residues. The chain's CDR3 is CASSLGLANSYEQYF. The CDR3 DNA reads TGTGCCAGCAGCTTAGGACTAGCGAATAGCTACGAGCAGTACTTC.

This clone was recorded a few times. This chain's CDR3 is CASSQGAITEAFF. Here the CDR3 DNA reads TGTGCCTCTTCTCAGGGGGCTATCACTGAAGCTTTCTTT. This chain connects TRBV5-6 to TRBJ1-1, with TRBD1 identical over 8 bases. CDR3 length: 13 amino acids. The germline V gene encodes CDR1 SGHDT and CDR2 YYEEEE. The V and J ends lost 10 bases and 4 bases, in that order; junction bases with no gene match: 9.

The chain couples TRBV10-2 to TRBJ1-2, with D possibly being TRBD1 (6 bases). Looked up from germline, CDR1 is WSHSY and CDR2 is SAAADI. This CDR3 spans 14 amino acids. V lost 6 bases, J lost 3 bases, and 14 bases lay in between. For the CDR3, the DNA is TGCGCCAGCAGAGATCTGGACAGATACTATGGCTACACCTTC. Residues: CASRDLDRYYGYTF.

The chain is built from TRBV9 and TRBJ2-1, with 7 bases aligning to TRBD2. The CDR3 is made up of 16 amino acids. Unmatched junction bases numbered 7, after V lost 0 bases and J lost 4 bases. Germline V CDR1 and CDR2: SGDLS, YYNGEE. CDR3 nucleotide sequence: TGTGCCAGCAGCGTAGAGCCCAGCGGGGCATACAATGAGCAGTTCTTC. Translated, it gives CASSVEPSGAYNEQFF.

This clone was recorded once. This chain uses TRBV29-1 with TRBJ2-1; D not certain. Germline loops: CDR1 SQVTM, CDR2 ANQGSEA. The CDR3 has 14 amino acids. V was trimmed by 2 bases and J by 6 bases, leaving 14 bases between them. The CDR3 reads CSVEWSEWGNEQFF. The CDR3 DNA reads TGCAGCGTTGAATGGTCGGAATGGGGCAATGAGCAGTTCTTC.

This chain links TRBV5-1 with TRBJ2-3, with unresolved D. The germline V and J ends were trimmed by 2 bases and 2 bases, with 9 bases remaining between them. The CDR3 is 14 residues long. The germline V gene encodes CDR1 SGHRS and CDR2 YFSETQ. The CDR3: CASSFETPTDTQYF. DNA for the CDR3: TGCGCCAGCAGCTTTGAGACCCCCACAGATACGCAGTATTTT.

This chain joins TRBV4-3 and TRBJ2-7; D gene uncertain. V was cut by 1 base and J by 0 bases, with 10 bases left in between. CDR3 length: 15 amino acids. Germline CDR1 LGHNA, CDR2 YSLEER. This CDR3 is CASSQGFGVSYEQYF. CDR3 nucleotide sequence: TGCGCCAGCAGCCAAGGGTTTGGGGTCTCCTACGAGCAGTACTTC.

V is TRBV4-3 and J is TRBJ2-3; D is perhaps TRBD1 (6 bases). The V end lost 3 bases, the J end lost 10 bases, and 17 bases lay between the germline ends. The CDR3 runs to 14 residues. Germline CDR1 reads LGHNA; CDR2 reads YSLEER. The CDR3 loop reads CASSHGLGTNPQYF. In nucleotides, the CDR3 is TGCGCCAGCAGCCACGGTCTCGGGACAAATCCGCAGTATTTT.

About this clone itself: Other DNA sequences in the sample encode the same CDR3. The chain's CDR3 is CASSLSSPSGANVLTF. The CDR3 coding sequence is TGTGCCAGCAGTTTATCGTCCCCCTCTGGGGCCAACGTCCTGACTTTC. The V and J genes are TRBV27 and TRBJ2-6; unclear D gene. This CDR3 has 16 amino acids. Germline CDR1 reads MNHEY; CDR2 reads SMNVEV (reference sequence). Trimming left V 0 bases short and J 0 bases short, with 6 bases between.

The CDR3 DNA reads as TGTGCCAGCAGCTCGGGGAGCTACGAGCAGTACTTC. This sequence encodes CASSSGSYEQYF. The chain combines TRBV13 with TRBJ2-7; D is perhaps TRBD2 (5 bases). CDR1 is PRHDT, CDR2 FYEKMQ, per germline (reference sequence). V was pared by 4 bases and J by 3 bases, with 7 bases between. CDR3 length: 12 residues.

V usage is TRBV29-1 and J usage is TRBJ2-3, with 9 positions matching TRBD2. The germline gives CDR1 SQVTM, CDR2 ANQGSEA. With V trimmed by 3 bases and J by 2 bases, 3 bases remained unmatched. The length of the CDR3 is 14 residues. In DNA, the CDR3 is TGCAGCGTTGAGCCTAGCGGGAACACAGATACGCAGTATTTT. Encoded protein: CSVEPSGNTDTQYF.

The chain joins TRBV9 to TRBJ1-5, with 7 bases identical to TRBD1. Looked up from germline, CDR1 is SGDLS and CDR2 is YYNGEE. Trimming at V came to 0 bases and at J to 3 bases, leaving 12 bases not matched to a gene. The CDR3 has 18 residues. CDR3 DNA sequence: TGTGCCAGCAGCGTAGGACCGATGCATGAGGGGGCCAATCAGCCCCAGCATTTT. It is translated as CASSVGPMHEGANQPQHF.

The chain recombines TRBV27 with TRBJ2-7; D is undetermined. Between the trimmed V and J ends, which lost 4 bases and 5 bases, there was a span of 9 bases. The CDR3 sequence is 12 residues long. Per germline, CDR1 MNHEY and CDR2 SMNVEV (reference sequence). CDR3 residues: CASSSLVDEQYF. The CDR3 nucleotides are TGTGCCAGCAGTTCCCTCGTGGACGAGCAGTACTTC.

This sequence joins TRBV2 and TRBJ1-1, with 11 bases matching TRBD1. In germline, CDR1 is SNHLY, CDR2 FYNNEI. Trimming at V came to 2 bases and at J to 0 bases, leaving 5 bases not matched to a gene. The CDR3 runs to 17 residues. The CDR3 DNA is TGTGCCAGCAGTGAAACGGGGGACAGGGGGATGAACACTGAAGCTTTCTTT. This gives the protein CASSETGDRGMNTEAFF.